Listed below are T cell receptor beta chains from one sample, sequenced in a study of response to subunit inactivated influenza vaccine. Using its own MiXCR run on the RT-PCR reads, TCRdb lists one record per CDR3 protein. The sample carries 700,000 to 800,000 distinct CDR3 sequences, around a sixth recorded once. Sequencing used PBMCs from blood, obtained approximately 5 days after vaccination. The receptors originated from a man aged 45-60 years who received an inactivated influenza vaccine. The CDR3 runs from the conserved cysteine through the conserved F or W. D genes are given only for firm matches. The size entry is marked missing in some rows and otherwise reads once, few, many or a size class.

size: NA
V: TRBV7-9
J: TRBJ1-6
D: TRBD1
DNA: TGTGCCAGCAGCTTAGGAGTGGCAGGGGGTCTTTCTCTCCGCTTT
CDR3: CASSLGVAGGLSLRF

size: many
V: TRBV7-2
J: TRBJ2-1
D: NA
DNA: TGTGCCAGCAGCTCTCGCAGGGGTAACAATGAGCAGTTCTTC
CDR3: CASSSRRGNNEQFF

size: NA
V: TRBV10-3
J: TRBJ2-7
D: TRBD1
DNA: TGTGCCATCCGAACAGGGGGTGGTGAGCAGTACTTC
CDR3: CAIRTGGGEQYF

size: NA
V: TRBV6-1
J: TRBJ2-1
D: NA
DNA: TGTGCCAGCACCCGAAAAATTATCCGGACTCTCGAATACAATGAGCAGTTCTTC
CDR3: CASTRKIIRTLEYNEQFF

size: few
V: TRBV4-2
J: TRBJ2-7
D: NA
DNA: TGTGCCAGCAGCCAAGAAATGGGGGACTCCTACGAGCAGTACTTC
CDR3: CASSQEMGDSYEQYF

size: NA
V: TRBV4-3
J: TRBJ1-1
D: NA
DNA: TGCGCCAGCAGCCAATACGCGAACACTGAAGCTTTCTTT
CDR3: CASSQYANTEAFF

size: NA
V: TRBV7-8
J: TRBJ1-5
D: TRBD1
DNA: TGTGCCAGCAGCTTATGGGACAGAAATAGCAATCAGCCCCAGCATTTT
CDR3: CASSLWDRNSNQPQHF

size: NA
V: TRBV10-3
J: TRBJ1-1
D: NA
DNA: TGTGCCACAGGACATCCAACTTCGAACACTGAAGCTTTCTTT
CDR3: CATGHPTSNTEAFF

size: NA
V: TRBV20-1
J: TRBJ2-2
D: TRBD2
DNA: TGCAGTGCACTAGCGGGAGGGGCCGGGGAGCTGTTTTTT
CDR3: CSALAGGAGELFF

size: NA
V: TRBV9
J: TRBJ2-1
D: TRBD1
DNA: TGTGCCAGCAGCGTAGGGGACAGGGAGAATGAGCAGTTCTTC
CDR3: CASSVGDRENEQFF

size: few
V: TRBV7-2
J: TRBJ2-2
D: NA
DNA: TGTGCCAGCAGCTTAGGTGTCAGGGGCTCCGGGGAGCTGTTTTTT
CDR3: CASSLGVRGSGELFF

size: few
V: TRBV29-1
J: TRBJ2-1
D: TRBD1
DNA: TGCAGCGTTGCCCAGGACAGGGACAATGAGCAGTTCTTC
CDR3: CSVAQDRDNEQFF

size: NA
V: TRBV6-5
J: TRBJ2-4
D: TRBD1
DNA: TGTGCCAGCAGTTACTCGTTAGGGACAGGAGAGAAAAACATTCAGTACTTC
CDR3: CASSYSLGTGEKNIQYF

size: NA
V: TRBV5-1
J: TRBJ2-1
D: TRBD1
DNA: TGCGCCAGCAGCTTTTGGGACAGGATGGACAATGAGCAGTTCTTC
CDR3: CASSFWDRMDNEQFF

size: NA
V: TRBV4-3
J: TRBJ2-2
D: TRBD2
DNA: TGCGCCAGCAGCCGGAAACTAGCGGCCGCGAACACCGGGGAGCTGTTTTTT
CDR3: CASSRKLAAANTGELFF

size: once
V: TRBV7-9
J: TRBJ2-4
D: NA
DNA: TGTGCCAGCAGCTTAGGAATAGCGCCCTTCAAAAACATTCAGTACTTC
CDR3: CASSLGIAPFKNIQYF

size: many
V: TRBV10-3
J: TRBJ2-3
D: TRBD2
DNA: TGTGCCATCAGTGAGTCTGGCGGGAGTGGGGATACGCAGTATTTT
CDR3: CAISESGGSGDTQYF

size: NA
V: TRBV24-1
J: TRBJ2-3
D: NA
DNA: TGTGCCACCAGTGATTTAAAATCTTCCCAGTTCGGGGTCGGTACGCAGTATTTT
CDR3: CATSDLKSSQFGVGTQYF

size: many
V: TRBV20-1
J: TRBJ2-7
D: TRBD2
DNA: TGCAGTGCTAGACGGGTAGCGGGAAGTTACGAGCAGTACTTC
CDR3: CSARRVAGSYEQYF

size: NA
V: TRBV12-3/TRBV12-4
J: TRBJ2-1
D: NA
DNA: TGTGCCAGCAGCTCTAAGGGGAGCTCCTACAATGAGCAGTTCTTC
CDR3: CASSSKGSSYNEQFF

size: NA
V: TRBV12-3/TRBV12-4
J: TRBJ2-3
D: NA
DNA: TGTGCCAGCAGTTTCCGGGTGGCTGTTGATACGCAGTATTTT
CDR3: CASSFRVAVDTQYF

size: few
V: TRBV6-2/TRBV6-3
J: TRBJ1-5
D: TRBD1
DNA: TGTGCCAGCAGACAGGACGGGACAGGGGGTTTGCCCCAGCATTTT
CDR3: CASRQDGTGGLPQHF

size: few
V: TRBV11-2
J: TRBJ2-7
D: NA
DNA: TGTGCCAGCAGCACCGGACGGCTCTACGAGCAGTACTTC
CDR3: CASSTGRLYEQYF

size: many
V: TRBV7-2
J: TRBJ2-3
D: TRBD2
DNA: TGTGCCAGCAGCCAGGGACTAGCGGGAGATGTCGCAGATACGCAGTATTTT
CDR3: CASSQGLAGDVADTQYF

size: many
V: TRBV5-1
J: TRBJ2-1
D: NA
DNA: TGCGCCAGCAGCCTCGTCGACGGGAATGAGCAGTTCTTC
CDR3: CASSLVDGNEQFF

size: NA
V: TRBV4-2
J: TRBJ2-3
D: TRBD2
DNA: TGTGCCAGCAGCCAGGGTATGCTAGCGGGGGGTCCAGATACGCAGTATTTT
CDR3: CASSQGMLAGGPDTQYF

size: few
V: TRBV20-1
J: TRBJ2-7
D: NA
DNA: TGCAGTGCTAGCCAGCCAGGGGTAGGCTACGAGCAGTACTTC
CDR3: CSASQPGVGYEQYF

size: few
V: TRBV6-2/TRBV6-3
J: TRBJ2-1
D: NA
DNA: TGTGCCAGCTATGACTACAATGAGCAGTTCTTC
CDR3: CASYDYNEQFF

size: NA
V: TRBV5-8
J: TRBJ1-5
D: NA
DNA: TGTGCCAGCAGAGTTGAGGTTCGTGATCAGCCCCAGCATTTT
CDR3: CASRVEVRDQPQHF

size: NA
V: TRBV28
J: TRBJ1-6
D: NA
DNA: TGTGCCAGCAGTTTATTAAGTACACCCCTCCACTTT
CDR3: CASSLLSTPLHF

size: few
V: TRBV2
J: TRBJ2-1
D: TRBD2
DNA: TGTGCCAGCAGTGAAGTCGGACTAGGTGTAAATGAGCAGTTCTTC
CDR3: CASSEVGLGVNEQFF

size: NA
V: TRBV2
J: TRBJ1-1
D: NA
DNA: TGTGCCAGCAGGGGGGTCGGGTGGACTGAAGCTTTCTTT
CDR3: CASRGVGWTEAFF